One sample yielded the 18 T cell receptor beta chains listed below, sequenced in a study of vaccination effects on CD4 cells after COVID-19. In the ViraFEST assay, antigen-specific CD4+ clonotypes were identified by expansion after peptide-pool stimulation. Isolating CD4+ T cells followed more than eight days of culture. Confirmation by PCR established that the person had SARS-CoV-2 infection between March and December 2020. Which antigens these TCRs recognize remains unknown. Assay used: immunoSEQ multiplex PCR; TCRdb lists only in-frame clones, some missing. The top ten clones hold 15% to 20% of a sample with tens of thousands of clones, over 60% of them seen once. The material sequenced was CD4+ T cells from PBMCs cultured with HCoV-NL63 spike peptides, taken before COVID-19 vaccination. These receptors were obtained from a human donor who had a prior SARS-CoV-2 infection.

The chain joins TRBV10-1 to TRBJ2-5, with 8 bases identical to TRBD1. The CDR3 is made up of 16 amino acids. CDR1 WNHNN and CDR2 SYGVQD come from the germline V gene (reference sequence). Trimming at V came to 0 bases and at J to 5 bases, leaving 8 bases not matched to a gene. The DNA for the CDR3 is TGCGCCAGCAGTGAGTCGAGGCAGGGGGCGCGGGAGACCCAGTACTTC. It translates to CASSESRQGARETQYF.

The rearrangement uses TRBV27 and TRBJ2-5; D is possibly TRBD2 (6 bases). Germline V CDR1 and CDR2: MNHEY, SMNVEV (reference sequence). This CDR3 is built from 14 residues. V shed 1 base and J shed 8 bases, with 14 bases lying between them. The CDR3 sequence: CASSLLAGPGTQYF. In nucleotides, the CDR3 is TGTGCCAGCAGTTTATTGGCGGGACCGGGCACCCAGTACTTC.

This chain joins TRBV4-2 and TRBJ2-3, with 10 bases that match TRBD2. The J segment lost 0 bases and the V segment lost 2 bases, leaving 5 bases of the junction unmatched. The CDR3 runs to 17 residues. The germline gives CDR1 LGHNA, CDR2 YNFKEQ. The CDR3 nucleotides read TGTGCCAGCAGCCAACGACCGACTAGCGGGAGCACAGATACGCAGTATTTT. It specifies CASSQRPTSGSTDTQYF.

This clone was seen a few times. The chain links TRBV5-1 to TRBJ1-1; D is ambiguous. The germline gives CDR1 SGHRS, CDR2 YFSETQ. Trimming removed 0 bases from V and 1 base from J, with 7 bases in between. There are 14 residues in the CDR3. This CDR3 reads CASSLDPGNTEAFF. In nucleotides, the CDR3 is TGCGCCAGCAGCTTGGACCCAGGGAACACTGAAGCTTTCTTT.

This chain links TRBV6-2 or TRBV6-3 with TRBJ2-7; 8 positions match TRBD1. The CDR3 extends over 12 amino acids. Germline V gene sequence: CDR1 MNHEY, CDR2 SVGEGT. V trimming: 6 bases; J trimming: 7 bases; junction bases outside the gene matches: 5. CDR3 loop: CASSDRGREQYF. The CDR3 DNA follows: TGTGCCAGCAGCGACAGGGGTCGAGAGCAGTACTTC.

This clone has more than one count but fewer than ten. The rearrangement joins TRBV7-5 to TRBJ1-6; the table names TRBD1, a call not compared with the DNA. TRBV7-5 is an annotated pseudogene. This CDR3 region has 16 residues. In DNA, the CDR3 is TGTGCCAGAAGCTGGACAGGGGATTTTCGTAATTCACCCCTCCACTTT. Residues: CARSWTGDFRNSPLHF.

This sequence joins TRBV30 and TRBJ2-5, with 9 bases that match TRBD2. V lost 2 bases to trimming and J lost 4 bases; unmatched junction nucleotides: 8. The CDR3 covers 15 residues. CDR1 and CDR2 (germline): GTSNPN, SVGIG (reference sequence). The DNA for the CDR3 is TGTGCCTGGAGTACGGCGGGGGGGCGGGTAGAGACCCAGTACTTC. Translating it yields CAWSTAGGRVETQYF.

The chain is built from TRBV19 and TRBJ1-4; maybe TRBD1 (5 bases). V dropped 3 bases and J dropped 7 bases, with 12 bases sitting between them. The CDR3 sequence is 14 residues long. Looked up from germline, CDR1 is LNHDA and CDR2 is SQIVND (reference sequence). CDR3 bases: TGTGCCAGTAGTATCAGGGTAGAAGGTGAAAAACTGTTTTTT. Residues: CASSIRVEGEKLFF.

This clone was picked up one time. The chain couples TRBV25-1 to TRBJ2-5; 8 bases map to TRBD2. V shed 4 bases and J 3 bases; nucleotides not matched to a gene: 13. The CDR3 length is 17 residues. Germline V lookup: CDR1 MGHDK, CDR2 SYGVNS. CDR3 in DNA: TGTGCCAGCAGTGCCAATGGAATGATACTAGCGGAAGAGACCCAGTACTTC. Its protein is CASSANGMILAEETQYF.

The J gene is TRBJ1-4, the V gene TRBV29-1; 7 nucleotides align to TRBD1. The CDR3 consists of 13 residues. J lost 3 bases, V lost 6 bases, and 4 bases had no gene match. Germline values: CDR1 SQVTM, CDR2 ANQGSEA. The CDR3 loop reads CSVKTGSNEKLFF. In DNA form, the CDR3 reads TGCAGCGTGAAGACAGGGTCTAATGAAAAACTGTTTTTT. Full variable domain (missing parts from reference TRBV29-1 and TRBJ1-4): SAVISQKPSRDICQRGTSLTIQCQVDSQVTMMFWYRQQPGQSLTLIATANQGSEATYESGFVIDKFPISRPNLTFSTLTVSNMSPEDSSIYLCSVKTGSNEKLFFGSGTQLSVL.

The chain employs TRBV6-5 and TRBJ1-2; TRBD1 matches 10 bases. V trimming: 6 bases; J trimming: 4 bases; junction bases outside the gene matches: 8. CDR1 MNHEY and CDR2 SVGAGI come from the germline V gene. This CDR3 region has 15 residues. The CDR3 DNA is TGTGCCAGCAGCCAACCGGGACAGGGGACCTATGGCTACACCTTC. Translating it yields CASSQPGQGTYGYTF.

The CDR3 reads CASSLLQGISPLHF. CDR3 nucleotides: TGTGCCAGCAGCTTACTACAGGGGATTTCACCCCTCCACTTT. This sequence joins TRBV11-2 and TRBJ1-6; 7 bases fit TRBD1. This CDR3 has 14 amino acids. Germline-derived CDR1 and CDR2 are SGHAT and FQNNGV. Unmatched junction bases numbered 4, after V lost 2 bases and J lost 9 bases.

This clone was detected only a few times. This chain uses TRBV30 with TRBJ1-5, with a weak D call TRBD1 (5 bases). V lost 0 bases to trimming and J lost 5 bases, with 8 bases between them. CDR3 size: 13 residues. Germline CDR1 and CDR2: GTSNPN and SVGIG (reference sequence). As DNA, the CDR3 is TGTGCCTGGAGTGTACAGGAGCATCAGCCCCAGCATTTT. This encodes CAWSVQEHQPQHF.

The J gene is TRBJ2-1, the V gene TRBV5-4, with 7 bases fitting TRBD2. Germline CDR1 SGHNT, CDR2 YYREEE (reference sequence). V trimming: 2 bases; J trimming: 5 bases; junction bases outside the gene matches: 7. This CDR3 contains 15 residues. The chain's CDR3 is CASSFPAGRNNEQFF. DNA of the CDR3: TGTGCCAGCAGCTTTCCAGCGGGAAGAAACAATGAGCAGTTCTTC.

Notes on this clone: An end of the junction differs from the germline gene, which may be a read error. The CDR3 region is CASSQRTGLPPAF. CDR3 sequence (DNA): TGTGCCAGCAGTCAAAGGACGGGACTCCCCCCCGCCTTC. The rearrangement uses TRBV3-1 (or the pseudogene TRBV3-2) and TRBJ1-2, with a tentative D call TRBD1 (5 bases). CDR3 length equals 13 residues. The germline V gene encodes CDR1 LGHDT and CDR2 YNNKEL (reference sequence).

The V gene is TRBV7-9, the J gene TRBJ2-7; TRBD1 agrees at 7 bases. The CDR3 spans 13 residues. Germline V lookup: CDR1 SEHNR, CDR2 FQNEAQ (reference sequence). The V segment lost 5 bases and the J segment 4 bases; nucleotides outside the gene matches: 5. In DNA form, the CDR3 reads TGTGCCAGCAGCCCCGACAGGGAATACGAGCAGTACTTC. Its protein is CASSPDREYEQYF.

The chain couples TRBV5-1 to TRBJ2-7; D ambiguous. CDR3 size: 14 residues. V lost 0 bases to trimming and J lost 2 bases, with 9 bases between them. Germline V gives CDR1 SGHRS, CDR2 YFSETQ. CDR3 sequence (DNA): TGCGCCAGCAGCTTGGGACCGGACGCCTACGAGCAGTACTTC. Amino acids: CASSLGPDAYEQYF.

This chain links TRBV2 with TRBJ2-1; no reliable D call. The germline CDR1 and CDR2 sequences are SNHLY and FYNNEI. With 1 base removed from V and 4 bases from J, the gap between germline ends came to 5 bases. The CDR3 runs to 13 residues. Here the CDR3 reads CASSEGPYNEQFF. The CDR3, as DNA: TGTGCCAGCAGTGAAGGGCCTTACAATGAGCAGTTCTTC.